This T cell receptor beta chain is from a study of T cell changes during pregnancy in multiple sclerosis. Assay used: immunoSEQ multiplex PCR; TCRdb lists only in-frame clones, some missing. In the table there are about 40,000 clones, about 94% of which are singletons. J lost 0 bases, V lost 0 bases, and 20 bases had no gene match. The CDR3 length is 21 residues. Germline values: CDR1 SGDLS, CDR2 YYNGEE. Sequenced material: peripheral blood, taken in the third trimester of pregnancy. The TCR sequence derives from a female donor with multiple sclerosis, enrolled in a pregnancy study. The rearrangement joins TRBV9 to TRBJ1-2, with TRBD1 matching 7 bases. DNA of the CDR3: TGTGCCAGCAGCGTAGCAGTAGTCAGGGGGTTTACACAAGAAGCTAACTATGGCTACACCTTC. Encoded protein: CASSVAVVRGFTQEANYGYTF.